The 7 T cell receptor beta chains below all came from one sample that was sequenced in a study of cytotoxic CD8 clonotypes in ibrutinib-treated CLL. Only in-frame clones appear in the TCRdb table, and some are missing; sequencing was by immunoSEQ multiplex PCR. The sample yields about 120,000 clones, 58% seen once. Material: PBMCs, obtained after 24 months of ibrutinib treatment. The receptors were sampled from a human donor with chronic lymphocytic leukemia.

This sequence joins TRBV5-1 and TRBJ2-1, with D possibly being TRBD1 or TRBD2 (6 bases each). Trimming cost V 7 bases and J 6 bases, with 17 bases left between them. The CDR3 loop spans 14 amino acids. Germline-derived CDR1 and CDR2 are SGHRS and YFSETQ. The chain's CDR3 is CASSRSGGGNEQFF. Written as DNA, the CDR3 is TGCGCCAGCTCCCGCTCAGGAGGGGGCAATGAGCAGTTCTTC.

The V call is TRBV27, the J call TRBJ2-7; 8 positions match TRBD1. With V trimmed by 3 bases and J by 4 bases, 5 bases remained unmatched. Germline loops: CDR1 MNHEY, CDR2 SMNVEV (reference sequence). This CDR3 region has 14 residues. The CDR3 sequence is CASSLRDRGYEQYF. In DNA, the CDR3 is TGTGCCAGCAGTTTGAGAGACAGGGGTTACGAGCAGTACTTC.

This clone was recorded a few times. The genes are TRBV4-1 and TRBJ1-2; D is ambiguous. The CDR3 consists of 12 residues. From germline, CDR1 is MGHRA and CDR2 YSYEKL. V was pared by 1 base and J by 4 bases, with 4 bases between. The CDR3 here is CASSQGVYGYTF. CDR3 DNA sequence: TGCGCCAGCAGCCAAGGGGTCTATGGCTACACCTTC.

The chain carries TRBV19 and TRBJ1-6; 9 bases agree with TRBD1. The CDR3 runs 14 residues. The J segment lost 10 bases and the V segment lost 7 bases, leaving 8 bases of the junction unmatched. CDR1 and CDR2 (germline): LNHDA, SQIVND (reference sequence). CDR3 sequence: CASTAGQGGSPLHF. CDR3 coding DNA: TGTGCCAGTACCGCGGGACAGGGAGGATCACCCCTCCACTTT.

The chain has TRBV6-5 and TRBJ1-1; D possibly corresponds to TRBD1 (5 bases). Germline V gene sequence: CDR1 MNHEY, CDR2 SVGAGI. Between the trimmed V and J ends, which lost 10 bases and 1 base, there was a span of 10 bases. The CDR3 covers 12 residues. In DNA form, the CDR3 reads TGTGCCACCCAGGGCCCGAACACTGAAGCTTTCTTT. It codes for CATQGPNTEAFF.

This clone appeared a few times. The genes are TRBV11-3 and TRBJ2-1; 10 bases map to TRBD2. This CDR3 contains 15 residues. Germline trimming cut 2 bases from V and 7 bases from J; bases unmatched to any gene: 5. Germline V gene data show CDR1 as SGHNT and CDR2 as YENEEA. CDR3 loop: CASSLTGLADNEQFF. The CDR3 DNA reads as TGTGCCAGCAGCTTAACAGGACTAGCGGATAATGAGCAGTTCTTC.

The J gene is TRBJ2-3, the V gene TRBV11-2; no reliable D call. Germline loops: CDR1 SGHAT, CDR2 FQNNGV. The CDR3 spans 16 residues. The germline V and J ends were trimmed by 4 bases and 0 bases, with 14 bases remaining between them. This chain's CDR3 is CASSSQHTTSTDTQYF. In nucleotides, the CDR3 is TGTGCCAGCAGCTCCCAACATACCACTAGCACAGATACGCAGTATTTT. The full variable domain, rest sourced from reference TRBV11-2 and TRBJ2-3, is EAGVAQSPRYKIIEKRQSVAFWCNPISGHATLYWYQQILGQGPKLLIQFQNNGVVDDSQLPKDRFSAERLKGVDSTLKIQPAKLEDSAVYLCASSSQHTTSTDTQYFGPGTRLTVL.